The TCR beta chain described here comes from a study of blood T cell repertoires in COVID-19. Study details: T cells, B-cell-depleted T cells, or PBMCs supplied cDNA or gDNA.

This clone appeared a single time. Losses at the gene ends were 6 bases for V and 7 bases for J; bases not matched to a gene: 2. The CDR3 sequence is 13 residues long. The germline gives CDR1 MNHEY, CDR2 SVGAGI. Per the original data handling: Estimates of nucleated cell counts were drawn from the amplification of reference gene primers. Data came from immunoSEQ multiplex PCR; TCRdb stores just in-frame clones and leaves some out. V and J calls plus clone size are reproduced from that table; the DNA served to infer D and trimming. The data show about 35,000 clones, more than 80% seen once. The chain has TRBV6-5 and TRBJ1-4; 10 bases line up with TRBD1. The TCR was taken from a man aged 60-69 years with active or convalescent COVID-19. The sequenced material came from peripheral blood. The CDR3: CASRTGGSEKLFF. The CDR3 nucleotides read TGTGCCAGCAGGACAGGGGGCTCTGAAAAACTGTTTTTT.